This T cell receptor (beta chain) was found in a study of spatial heterogeneity in lung cancer (dated by TCRdb to between 2018 and 2021). Turning to the overall study: Beta-chain transcripts were consistently detected in greater numbers than alpha-chain transcripts, which likely reflects a higher abundance of beta-chain transcripts. In the raw uncorrected reads, each unique combination of TCR and UMI appeared on average more than ten times. In non-small cell lung cancer, the study quantitatively compared TCR alpha and beta repertoires across several tumor regions, matched nontumor lung, and blood. TCR repertoire features were related to nonsynonymous mutation counts determined by whole-exome sequencing of tumor tissue. Both alpha and beta chains were TCR-sequenced in samples taken at surgery, namely 220 tumor regions, fewer than 85 matched nontumor lung samples and 45 to 60 PBMC samples.

The library was generated by 5' RACE. The sequencing machine was a NextSeq 500. In the TCR library protocol, a unique molecular identifier was attached to each TCR cDNA molecule so that PCR and sequencing errors could be corrected. The original pipeline was this. TCR identification, UMI-based error correction and CDR3 extraction were performed with Decombinator tools. Expanded TCRs were defined as those above a frequency of 2 per 1,000, corresponding to the top 1% of the tumor frequency distribution. Each repertoire was subsampled 100 times to 5,000 TCRs, after which Renyi diversity was computed with the R vegan package. CDR3 similarity networks were constructed using string-kernel similarity of amino acid triplets, with links drawn between CDR3s whose pairwise similarity was above 0.82. TCRdb passed the public sequencing reads through fastp at Q25 and MiXCR, retaining productive beta sequences. Identical CDR3 proteins give one entry, which carries the most common genes and DNA. Here the V and J calls rest on TCRdb's processing, not on the authors' analysis. For this sample the table gives 20,000 to 25,000 distinct CDR3 sequences, of which over 6% were detected only once. Clones ranked in the top ten supply approximately 14% of the sample.

What this sample's time point label stands for: sample taken at primary tumor resection. Donors were around 71 patients with early-stage, untreated non-small cell lung cancer from the lung TRACERx cohort. Whole RNA extracted from tumor and nontumor lung tissue, or from cryopreserved PBMC samples, was used for TCR sequencing without cell sorting. A patient was chosen for TCR sequencing only when enough RNA was available from at least two tumor regions. From the cysteine up to the phenylalanine, the CDR3 has a length of 13 residues. The kept DNA is CDR3 alone, 39 bases in frame from the first base. Looking up the germline V gene yields CDR1 SGHTA and CDR2 FQGNSA. Relative to germline, V is 6 bases shorter and J is 12 bases shorter, with 18 bases between their ends. This clonotype is labeled medium-sized (0.01 to 0.1%). Its antigen is not yet known. No per-base quality is available; no much larger clone lies one base away.

Study-level results and caveats: Additional single-cell paired TCR alpha and beta sequencing was considered necessary to confirm, at a functional level, the hypothesis that regional TCRs recognize regional mutations. Ubiquitous expanded tumor TCRs showed up in blood more often at tumor resection than at routine follow-up.

Sequencing used PBMCs, obtained at surgery. The receptor's source is a male donor with early-stage non-small cell lung cancer. The chain uses TRBV7-2 and TRBJ2-1; TRBD1 is a possible D gene, resting on 5 matching bases. Read as DNA, the sequence is TGTGCCAGCAGTCGTCCGGAGACAGATCGGCAGTTCTTC. Its amino acids are CASSRPETDRQFF.